A single sample gave rise to the 20 T cell receptor beta chains below, sequenced in a study of T cell responses to AZD1222 COVID-19 vaccine. Produced via immunoSEQ multiplex PCR; TCRdb's table is partial and in-frame only. The data show 55,000 to 70,000 clones, roughly 90% seen once. This material consisted of peripheral blood, taken on day 0 of AZD1222 vaccination. The receptors were gathered from an adult in good health.

This clone appeared a single time. This rearrangement joins TRBV7-8 to TRBJ2-7, with a tentative D call TRBD2 (6 bases). From germline, CDR1 is SGHVS and CDR2 FQNEAQ. The CDR3 spans 16 residues. V was clipped by 3 bases and J by 1 base, with 16 bases between them. The CDR3 DNA reads as TGTGCCAGCAGCTTGGGTATTCCTAGCGCTTCCTACGAGCAGTACTTC. Its protein product is CASSLGIPSASYEQYF. Complete variable domain (other parts from reference TRBV7-8 and TRBJ2-7): GAGVSQSPRYKVAKRGQDVALRCDPISGHVSLFWYQQALGQGPEFLTYFQNEAQLDKSGLPSDRFFAERPEGSVSTLKIQRTQQEDSAVYLCASSLGIPSASYEQYFGPGTRLTVT.

The genes are TRBV27 and TRBJ2-7; perhaps TRBD1 as D (6 bases). Germline CDR1 and CDR2: MNHEY and SMNVEV (reference sequence). This CDR3 contains 15 residues. Trimming stripped 5 bases from V and 3 bases from J, with 17 bases between. CDR3 region: CASSPWGTGNYEQYF. CDR3 in DNA: TGTGCCAGCAGTCCCTGGGGCACAGGGAACTACGAGCAGTACTTC.

This clone was detected only once. The rearrangement uses TRBV19 and TRBJ1-1; D perhaps matches TRBD1 (5 bases). Deletions cut 2 bases from V and 1 base from J, with 17 bases between. CDR1 LNHDA and CDR2 SQIVND come from the germline V gene (reference sequence). The CDR3 length is 17 residues. The CDR3 region is CASSIPSAPTANTEAFF. CDR3 nucleotides: TGTGCCAGTAGTATACCCTCCGCCCCGACAGCGAACACTGAAGCTTTCTTT.

CDR3 amino acids: CASSYDSGNTIYF. The DNA of the CDR3 is TGTGCCAGCAGTTACGACTCTGGAAACACCATATATTTT. The V and J genes are TRBV6-5 and TRBJ1-3; D remains unclear. Germline V CDR1 and CDR2: MNHEY, SVGAGI. V was cut by 2 bases and J by 0 bases, with 2 bases left in between. This CDR3 is 13 amino acids long.

This chain connects TRBV4-3 to TRBJ2-7; a weak D match, TRBD1 (5 bases). The V gene's germline CDR1 is LGHNA and CDR2 YSLEER. V lost 1 base and J lost 5, with 12 bases in between. CDR3 length: 14 amino acids. As DNA, the CDR3 is TGCGCCAGCAGCCAAGGGTATTCAGGGAACGAGCAGTACTTC. Amino acids: CASSQGYSGNEQYF.

This rearrangement joins TRBV4-3 to TRBJ1-2; 7 positions match TRBD1. This CDR3 contains 14 residues. Per germline, CDR1 LGHNA and CDR2 YSLEER. Unmatched junction bases numbered 5, after V lost 4 bases and J lost 3 bases. The CDR3, as DNA: TGCGCCAGCAGCCTCTTTCAGGGGGACTATGGCTACACCTTC. The encoded protein is CASSLFQGDYGYTF.

V and J are TRBV7-2 and TRBJ2-1; 7 bases map to TRBD2. The germline gives CDR1 SGHTA, CDR2 FQGNSA. The V and J ends lost 4 bases and 3 bases, in that order; junction bases with no gene match: 6. The CDR3 totals 15 residues. The CDR3 DNA follows: TGTGCCAGCAGCTCTTTTAGCGGGTACTACAATGAGCAGTTCTTC. Translating gives CASSSFSGYYNEQFF.

The chain has TRBV30 and TRBJ1-2, with a weak D call TRBD1 (6 bases). Trimming left V 2 bases short and J 2 bases short, with 12 bases between. Germline assignment: CDR1 GTSNPN and CDR2 SVGIG (reference sequence). This CDR3 has 14 residues. The CDR3 DNA is TGTGCCTGGAGTAACCTCGGGGGCAACTATGGCTACACCTTC. Its translation: CAWSNLGGNYGYTF.

The chain's CDR3 is CSVQLDRADNSPLHF. CDR3 bases: TGCAGCGTTCAGCTTGACAGGGCGGATAATTCACCCCTCCACTTT. J is TRBJ1-6 and V is TRBV29-1; 7 nucleotides match TRBD1. The CDR3 sequence is 15 residues long. V dropped 5 bases and J dropped 5; count of bases not matched to a gene: 9. CDR1 and CDR2 (germline): SQVTM, ANQGSEA.

In DNA form, the CDR3 reads TGTGCCAGCGGGACATGGGGCACAGATACGCAGTATTTT. Encoded protein: CASGTWGTDTQYF. The chain is built from TRBV12-3 or TRBV12-4 and TRBJ2-3; perhaps TRBD1 as D (6 bases). The V end lost 8 bases, the J end lost 1 base, and 10 bases lay between the germline ends. The CDR3 contains 13 residues.

The chain is built from TRBV2 and TRBJ2-2, with D possibly called TRBD1 or TRBD2 (6 bases each). The CDR3 totals 18 residues. V dropped 0 bases and J dropped 0 bases, with 14 bases sitting between them. The germline gives CDR1 SNHLY, CDR2 FYNNEI. For the CDR3, the DNA is TGTGCCAGCAGTGAAGCGCTTCAGGGGACTTCGAACACCGGGGAGCTGTTTTTT. Translating gives CASSEALQGTSNTGELFF.

The chain uses TRBV29-1 and TRBJ1-2; no clear D gene. The CDR3 runs to 12 residues. Germline V gene sequence: CDR1 SQVTM, CDR2 ANQGSEA. Trimming shortened V by 3 bases and J by 8 bases, and 13 bases separated the two germline ends. The DNA for the CDR3 is TGCAGCGTTGATACTATTAAGGGAGGCTACACCTTC. This gives the protein CSVDTIKGGYTF.

This chain uses TRBV9 with TRBJ2-5, with D perhaps TRBD1 (5 bases). V shed 0 bases and J shed 2 bases, with 8 bases lying between them. Germline values: CDR1 SGDLS, CDR2 YYNGEE. The CDR3 length is 14 residues. CDR3 DNA: TGTGCCAGCAGCGTAGGGGCAGGGCAAGAGACCCAGTACTTC. It translates to CASSVGAGQETQYF.

The chain combines TRBV28 with TRBJ1-2, with TRBD1 matching over 7 bases. The germline gives CDR1 MDHEN, CDR2 SYDVKM. The J segment lost 8 bases and the V segment lost 10 bases, leaving 7 bases of the junction unmatched. This CDR3 is 11 amino acids long. In DNA, the CDR3 is TGTGCCATCAACCAGGGGGGAGGCTACACCTTC. This translates into CAINQGGGYTF.

The CDR3 protein is CASSYSHPEQFF. The CDR3 region has the DNA TGTGCCAGCAGTTACTCACACCCTGAGCAGTTCTTC. The V and J genes are TRBV6-5 and TRBJ2-1; D is unresolved. The CDR3 covers 12 residues. Trimming shortened V by 0 bases and J by 9 bases, and 6 bases separated the two germline ends. Germline CDR1 and CDR2: MNHEY and SVGAGI.

This clone appeared once. The V call is TRBV4-3, the J call TRBJ2-1, with D unclear. CDR1 LGHNA and CDR2 YSLEER come from the germline V gene. Trimming removed 0 bases at V and 5 bases at J, with 14 bases between. The CDR3 has 16 amino acids. The CDR3 bases are TGCGCCAGCAGCCAAGATCATCCAAATCTCAACAATGAGCAGTTCTTC. Amino acid sequence: CASSQDHPNLNNEQFF.

This clone was seen only once. The chain carries TRBV19 and TRBJ1-1, with D hard to call. This CDR3 contains 13 residues. CDR1 and CDR2 from the germline V gene are LNHDA and SQIVND (reference sequence). Trimming cost V 1 base and J 11 bases, with 14 bases left between them. CDR3 region: CASSIASSTLAFF. The CDR3 DNA reads TGTGCCAGTAGTATAGCGAGCAGCACATTGGCTTTCTTT.

The gene calls are TRBV2 and TRBJ2-3; no clear D. V dropped 4 bases and J dropped 1 base, with 9 bases sitting between them. Germline CDR1 and CDR2: SNHLY and FYNNEI. The CDR3 covers 14 residues. CDR3: CASSGADGTDTQYF. The CDR3 region has the DNA TGTGCCAGCAGTGGTGCGGATGGCACAGATACGCAGTATTTT.

This chain joins TRBV28 and TRBJ1-3; a weak D match, TRBD1 (5 bases). This CDR3 region has 15 residues. Germline V gene data show CDR1 as MDHEN and CDR2 as SYDVKM. V lost 5 bases and J 4 bases, leaving 15 bases between the germline ends. CDR3 sequence: CASSPRRGSGNTIYF. The CDR3 DNA follows: TGTGCCAGCAGTCCCCGTCGGGGGTCCGGAAACACCATATATTTT.

The genes are TRBV5-1 and TRBJ2-1; 10 positions agree with TRBD2. After removal of 1 base from V and 7 bases from J, the junction contained 8 bases not matched to a gene. This CDR3 has 16 amino acids. CDR1 is SGHRS, CDR2 YFSETQ, per germline. DNA for the CDR3: TGCGCCAGCAGCTTGTCCCCTAGCGGGAGTTGGAATGAGCAGTTCTTC. Amino acids: CASSLSPSGSWNEQFF.